Listed below are T cell receptor beta chains from one sample, sequenced in a study of cytotoxic CD8 clonotypes in ibrutinib-treated CLL. Measured with immunoSEQ multiplex PCR; TCRdb has only the in-frame clones, and not every one. This sample has some 310,000 clones; about 80% occur once, and the top ten carry 6.5% to 8%. Sequenced here: PBMCs, sampled before ibrutinib treatment. The origin of the receptors is a human donor with chronic lymphocytic leukemia. The CDR3 runs from the conserved cysteine through the conserved F or W. A D gene is named only where the DNA matches it firmly. Clone size appears in some rows only: once, few, many, or a class for an expanded clone.

>TRBD2|-|15|TRBJ2-1|TRBV5-1
TGCGCCAGCAGCTTGGGGTCTAGCGGTTACAATGAGCAGTTCTTC
CASSLGSSGYNEQFF
>-|-|12|TRBJ1-1|TRBV6-5
TGTGCCAGCAGTCCCCCGGGTACTGAAGCTTTCTTT
CASSPPGTEAFF
>TRBD1|-|14|TRBJ1-1|TRBV10-3
TGTGCCATCAGTAGGGACAGGGGTTCAGCTGAAGCTTTCTTT
CAISRDRGSAEAFF
>TRBD1|-|13|TRBJ2-5|TRBV10-3
TGTGCCATCGGGGGGACAGGGGAAGAGACCCAGTACTTC
CAIGGTGEETQYF
>TRBD2|few|14|TRBJ2-1|TRBV5-1
TGCGCCAGCAGCTTGGCGGGAGGCGATGATGAGCAGTTCTTC
CASSLAGGDDEQFF
>-|-|17|TRBJ2-7|TRBV7-2
TGTGCCAGCAGCATAGGACCCGGACTCGTATCAACCTACGAGCAGTACTTC
CASSIGPGLVSTYEQYF
>-|once|15|TRBJ1-2|TRBV5-1
TGCGCCAGCAGCTTGGGGCAGGCCGCACCCTATGGCTACACCTTC
CASSLGQAAPYGYTF
>TRBD2|-|18|TRBJ2-1|TRBV5-1
TGCGCCAGCAGCTTACTAGCGGGTATCAGGAGCTCCTACAATGAGCAGTTCTTC
CASSLLAGIRSSYNEQFF
>TRBD1|-|11|TRBJ1-4|TRBV27
TGTGCCAGCAGCACAGGGGGAAAACTGTTTTTT
CASSTGGKLFF
>TRBD2|-|16|TRBJ2-2|TRBV28
TGTGCCAGCAGTGGCCTAGCGGGAGAGGGCACCGGGGAGCTGTTTTTT
CASSGLAGEGTGELFF
>-|-|14|TRBJ2-1|TRBV28
TGTGCCAGCAGTTCCCTACAGGGCAACAATGAGCAGTTCTTC
CASSSLQGNNEQFF
>-|-|15|TRBJ1-2|TRBV6-5
TGTGCCAGCAGTCAGAGCTCGACCGGAAACTATGGCTACACCTTC
CASSQSSTGNYGYTF
>-|-|15|TRBJ1-2|TRBV7-6
TGTGCCAGCAGTCGGGACATAAATCCCCTCTATGGCTACACCTTC
CASSRDINPLYGYTF
>-|-|14|TRBJ1-2|TRBV7-2
TGTGCCAGCAGCTTAGACAGAGGGCCTCGAGGCTACACCTTC
CASSLDRGPRGYTF
>TRBD1|-|14|TRBJ1-5|TRBV5-1
TGCGCCAGCAGCTTGGGGACAGGGGGGCAGCCCCAGCATTTT
CASSLGTGGQPQHF
>TRBD1|-|16|TRBJ1-4|TRBV5-1
TGCGCCAGCAGCTCCCGACAGGGAGGATCTAATGAAAAACTGTTTTTT
CASSSRQGGSNEKLFF
>TRBD2|-|16|TRBJ2-1|TRBV25-1
TGTGCCAGCAGTGAAGATGTTGGGACTACGCCCCATGAGCAGTTCTTC
CASSEDVGTTPHEQFF
>TRBD2|-|16|TRBJ2-2|TRBV5-5
TGTGCCACGCTTGGTAGCGGGCCAACGGGGACCGGGGAGCTGTTTTTT
CATLGSGPTGTGELFF
>TRBD1|-|14|TRBJ1-1|TRBV6-5
TGTGCCAGCAGATTTGACAGGGACAACACTGAAGCTTTCTTT
CASRFDRDNTEAFF
>TRBD2|-|17|TRBJ2-7|TRBV4-3
TGCGCCAGCAGCCAGACCCGACTAAGCGGGAGTAACGACGAGCAGTACTTC
CASSQTRLSGSNDEQYF
>TRBD2|-|17|TRBJ2-2|TRBV9
TGTGCCAGCAGCGTAGTGGCGCTAGCGGTTAACACCGGGGAGCTGTTTTTT
CASSVVALAVNTGELFF
>TRBD1|once|13|TRBJ1-2|TRBV5-4
TGTGCCAGCAGCTCCGACAGGGGCTATGGCTACACCTTC
CASSSDRGYGYTF
>-|-|13|TRBJ2-7|TRBV5-4
TGTGCCAGCAGCGGGGCGGTTACCTACGAGCAGTACTTC
CASSGAVTYEQYF
>-|-|13|TRBJ1-2|TRBV29-1
TGCAGCGTTGGGAAAGGGCTCCAGAATGGCTACACCTTC
CSVGKGLQNGYTF
>-|-|19|TRBJ1-3|TRBV9
TGTGCCAGCAGCGTCGATGGGCTTCAGAACCTCTTCTCTGGAAACACCATATATTTT
CASSVDGLQNLFSGNTIYF
>TRBD1|-|16|TRBJ2-7|TRBV4-2
TGTGCCAGCAGCCAAGTGTTTGGGGACAGTAGCTACGAGCAGTACTTC
CASSQVFGDSSYEQYF
>TRBD2|few|16|TRBJ2-3|TRBV6-1
TGTGCCAGCAGTGAGACTAGCGGGACTAGCACAGATACGCAGTATTTT
CASSETSGTSTDTQYF
>-|-|12|TRBJ2-7|TRBV6-1
TGTGCCAGCAGTGAAGTTTGGGTCGAGCAGTACTTC
CASSEVWVEQYF
>-|-|15|TRBJ2-1|TRBV18
TGTGCCAGCTCACCACCGGTGGGCGCATACAATGAGCAGTTCTTC
CASSPPVGAYNEQFF
>TRBD1|-|12|TRBJ2-7|TRBV5-6
TGTGCCAGCAGCTTACCAGGGGGCGAGCAGTACTTC
CASSLPGGEQYF
>-|-|13|TRBJ2-7|TRBV5-4
TGTGCCAGCAGCCGGACCGCCACCTACGAGCAGTACTTC
CASSRTATYEQYF
>TRBD2|-|15|TRBJ2-7|TRBV10-1
TGCGCCAGCATCCTTGGACTAGCGTTCGCCTACGAGCAGTACTTC
CASILGLAFAYEQYF
>-|-|15|TRBJ1-3|TRBV30
TGTGCCTGGAGCGTCGTCAGGAGCTCTGGAAACACCATATATTTT
CAWSVVRSSGNTIYF
>-|-|15|TRBJ2-5|TRBV27
TGTGCCAGCAGATTGGGCCCCGGGCTCCAAGAGACCCAGTACTTC
CASRLGPGLQETQYF
>TRBD2|-|17|TRBJ2-6|TRBV18
TGTGCCAGCTCGGAACTAGCGGGAGCCTCCGGGGCCAACGTCCTGACTTTC
CASSELAGASGANVLTF
>-|-|12|TRBJ1-1|TRBV30
TGTGCCTGGAGCAACTTTGGGACTGAAGCTTTCTTT
CAWSNFGTEAFF
>TRBD2|-|13|TRBJ2-7|TRBV2
TGTGCCAGCAGAAGACTAGCGGACTACGAGCAGTACTTC
CASRRLADYEQYF
>-|-|15|TRBJ1-1|TRBV5-6
TGTGCCAGCAGCCTGGGCCAGGGTAGGAGGACTGAAGCTTTCTTT
CASSLGQGRRTEAFF
>TRBD1|-|13|TRBJ2-1|TRBV5-4
TGTGCCAGCAGAGTAGACAGGGGCAATGAGCAGTTCTTC
CASRVDRGNEQFF
>TRBD2|-|15|TRBJ2-3|TRBV19
TGTGCCAGTAGTCCCACCCCTAGCGGGACAGATACGCAGTATTTT
CASSPTPSGTDTQYF
>TRBD1|-|15|TRBJ2-5|TRBV27
TGTGCCAGCAGTTTATCCTCGACAGGGCAAGAGACCCAGTACTTC
CASSLSSTGQETQYF
>TRBD1|-|15|TRBJ2-7|TRBV10-3
TGTGCCATCAGTGACTCCCGGGACAGGGTTGACGAGCAGTACTTC
CAISDSRDRVDEQYF
>TRBD1|-|17|TRBJ2-1|TRBV7-9
TGTGCCAGCAGCTTATTGTACGTCAGGGGGTCATACAATGAGCAGTTCTTC
CASSLLYVRGSYNEQFF
>-|once|11|TRBJ2-1|TRBV20-1
TGCAGTGTCGACCTCTACAATGAGCAGTTCTTC
CSVDLYNEQFF
>-|-|15|TRBJ2-7|TRBV19
TGTGCCAGTAGTATAGCGGGGGAAGGACGATACGAGCAGTACTTC
CASSIAGEGRYEQYF
>-|-|17|TRBJ2-1|TRBV27
TGTGCCAGCAGTTCACCAATCAGCGGACTATTATACAATGAGCAGTTCTTC
CASSSPISGLLYNEQFF
>-|-|16|TRBJ2-7|TRBV5-4
TGTGCCAGCAGCCCCACAGGATCGACTAGTATCTACGAGCAGTACTTC
CASSPTGSTSIYEQYF
>-|-|12|TRBJ2-1|TRBV27
TGTGCCAGCAGGGGGGGCAGGGTCAAGCAGTTCTTC
CASRGGRVKQFF
>-|-|10|TRBJ2-7|TRBV11-3
TGTGCCAGCAGAACTTGCGAGCAGTACTTC
CASRTCEQYF
>-|-|12|TRBJ2-7|TRBV29-1
TGCAGCGCAGGGGAATCTTCCCACGAGCAGTACTTC
CSAGESSHEQYF
>-|-|14|TRBJ2-7|TRBV7-9
TGTGCCAGCAGCTTAGAGGCAGGGAACTACGAGCAGTACTTC
CASSLEAGNYEQYF
>-|-|14|TRBJ2-5|TRBV5-1
TGCGCCAGCAGCTTCGGGACACCTAAAGAGACCCAGTACTTC
CASSFGTPKETQYF
>TRBD1|-|17|TRBJ1-3|TRBV27
TGTGCCAGCACCTATATGAAGGGACAGTACTCTGGAAACACCATATATTTT
CASTYMKGQYSGNTIYF
>TRBD2|-|15|TRBJ2-1|TRBV5-1
TGCGCCAGCAGCCACGGACTAGCGGGAACAAATGAGCAGTTCTTC
CASSHGLAGTNEQFF
>-|few|15|TRBJ2-3|TRBV9
TGTGCCAGCAGCGTAGTTGGAGGGGACACAGATACGCAGTATTTT
CASSVVGGDTDTQYF